Reported below is one TCR beta chain. This sample is part of a study of PD-1 blockade in classical Hodgkin lymphoma. Brentuximab vedotin exposure varied among the patients, all of whom had relapsed after autologous stem cell transplantation. Trimming took off 2 bases at V and 0 bases at J, with 5 bases between the two ends. Germline V gene sequence: CDR1 LNHDA, CDR2 SQIVND (reference sequence). The CDR3 is made up of 14 amino acids. The protocol was immunoSEQ multiplex PCR, while the TCRdb copy is restricted to in-frame clones and leaves out a portion. Of around 39,000 clones in the sample, just over 75% are singletons; the top ten hold approximately 15%.

This receptor was identified in a human donor with classical Hodgkin lymphoma. Source: peripheral blood mononuclear cells (PBMCs), taken before the second cycle of nivolumab. The chain carries TRBV19 and TRBJ2-1; D may be TRBD1 (5 bases). CDR3: CASSIQGSYNEQFF. The CDR3 DNA sequence: TGTGCCAGTAGTATACAGGGCTCCTACAATGAGCAGTTCTTC.